Listed below are T cell receptor beta chains from one sample, sequenced in a study of OX40 agonist ivuxolimab in advanced cancers. Libraries were prepared by immunoSEQ multiplex PCR; TCRdb keeps only in-frame clonotypes and omits some of them. The sample lists 77,000 or so clones; about 90% were seen once. The material sequenced was CD4+ or CD8+ T cells sorted from blood, taken in a trial of the OX40 agonist ivuxolimab. The receptors stem from an adult with an advanced solid tumor such as melanoma, head and neck, liver or kidney cancer. Each CDR3 is given with its conserved first and last residue. The D gene is left open where the match is weak. Not all rows give a size; the values are once, few, many and, for expanded clones, a class.

V	size	D	J	DNA	CDR3
TRBV29-1	NA	TRBD1	TRBJ1-1	TGCAGCGCCCTGGGACAGATTAACACTGAAGCTTTCTTT	CSALGQINTEAFF
TRBV4-2	NA	TRBD1	TRBJ1-2	TGTGCCAGCAGCCAAGTCGTGGCAGGGGGATATTATGGCTACACCTTC	CASSQVVAGGYYGYTF
TRBV29-1	few	NA	TRBJ2-5	TGCAGCGCCGCCCAAGAGACCCAGTACTTC	CSAAQETQYF
TRBV19	NA	NA	TRBJ2-1	TGTGCCACCCTAGCGAGGATTCCGGGATCCTACAATGAGCAGTTCTTC	CATLARIPGSYNEQFF
TRBV4-1	NA	NA	TRBJ1-1	TGCGCCAGCAGCCAGATGGGCTTTCCCACTGAAGCTTTCTTT	CASSQMGFPTEAFF
TRBV28	NA	TRBD2	TRBJ2-5	TGTGCCAGCAGTTCTAGCGGGGTGCGGGAGACCCAGTACTTC	CASSSSGVRETQYF
TRBV6-6	NA	NA	TRBJ2-3	TGTGCCAGCAGGTCGGGACTCCGCACAGATACGCAGTATTTT	CASRSGLRTDTQYF
TRBV28	NA	NA	TRBJ1-4	TGTGCCAGCACGGTGTTTGCGGGGCGAGGTGAAAAACTGTTTTTT	CASTVFAGRGEKLFF
TRBV19	NA	TRBD1	TRBJ2-3	TGTGCCAGTAGTATACAGGGGGCAGAAGATACGCAGTATTTT	CASSIQGAEDTQYF
TRBV27	NA	TRBD1	TRBJ2-7	TGTGCCAGCAGTTTATCGGAGACAGGGAGCTACGAGCAGTACTTC	CASSLSETGSYEQYF
TRBV5-1	NA	NA	TRBJ1-6	TGCGCCAGCAGCTTGGGGGGACACAACTATAATTCACCCCTCCACTTT	CASSLGGHNYNSPLHF
TRBV4-1	NA	NA	TRBJ2-5	TGCGCCAGCAGCCCGATCCGGGACCCTAGAGGAGAGACCCAGTACTTC	CASSPIRDPRGETQYF
TRBV10-3	NA	TRBD2	TRBJ2-2	TGTGCCATCAGTGACGCCGGGACTAGCCTCCCCGGGGAGCTGTTTTTT	CAISDAGTSLPGELFF
TRBV2	NA	TRBD1	TRBJ2-5	TGTGCCAGCAGTGACCCAGGGACAGGATGGGAGACCCAGTACTTC	CASSDPGTGWETQYF
TRBV5-1	NA	NA	TRBJ2-5	TGCGCCAGCAGGGGTTCTCGGACCCAGTACTTC	CASRGSRTQYF
TRBV7-9	NA	NA	TRBJ2-7	TGTGCCAGCAGCTTAGTCCAGGGACCCCCCAACGAGCAGCACTTC	CASSLVQGPPNEQHF
TRBV27	NA	TRBD2	TRBJ2-7	TGTGCCAGCAGCCCCCTGACTAGCGCGAGCTCCTACGAGCAGTACTTC	CASSPLTSASSYEQYF
TRBV6-7	NA	NA	TRBJ1-4	TGTTCTCCCTTTCCGGGGGCCGCTAATGAAAAACTGTTTTTT	CSPFPGAANEKLFF
TRBV5-5	NA	NA	TRBJ1-4	TGTGCCAGCAGCTTCGCTCTACAGTTGCAGCTCCCTAATGAAAAACTGTTTTTT	CASSFALQLQLPNEKLFF
TRBV5-4	NA	NA	TRBJ1-2	TGTGCCAGCAGCCAAGACTTTTCTGCGACGGGCTACACCTTC	CASSQDFSATGYTF
TRBV11-3	NA	NA	TRBJ2-3	TGTGCCAGCAGCTTAGTTCTCTTAGAGGGTAACACAGATACGCAGTATTTT	CASSLVLLEGNTDTQYF
TRBV21-1	NA	NA	TRBJ2-4	TGTGCCAGCAGCAAAAGGGACAGGGGGAAAGCCAAAAACATTCAGTACTTC	CASSKRDRGKAKNIQYF
TRBV11-3	few	TRBD2	TRBJ2-3	TGTGCCAGCAGCTTAGTAGCGGGAGGGGATACGCAGTATTTT	CASSLVAGGDTQYF
TRBV7-2	NA	NA	TRBJ2-2	TGTGCCAGCAGCTTACAGGGTTCCGGGGAGCTGTTTTTT	CASSLQGSGELFF
TRBV6-4	NA	TRBD2	TRBJ2-5	TGTGCCAGCAGCGCCGGGACTACTGGGGTAGAAGAGACCCAGTACTTC	CASSAGTTGVEETQYF
TRBV7-3	NA	NA	TRBJ2-2	TGTGCCAGCAGCGCCCGGACAGGGAGGGTCGGGGAGCTGTTTTTT	CASSARTGRVGELFF
TRBV7-3	NA	TRBD1	TRBJ2-2	TGTGCCAGCAGCTCTCGGACAGGGGGTGCCGGGGAGCTGTTTTTT	CASSSRTGGAGELFF
TRBV15	NA	NA	TRBJ2-5	TGTGCCACCAGCAGTCGGTATAAAGAGACCCAGTACTTC	CATSSRYKETQYF
TRBV4-2	NA	NA	TRBJ2-7	TGTGCCAGCAGCACACAAACCGGGGCGGGCTGGGACGAGCAGTACTTC	CASSTQTGAGWDEQYF
TRBV6-5	NA	TRBD1	TRBJ2-3	TGTGCCAGCGGGAGGGGACAGGGGACAGATACGCAGTATTTT	CASGRGQGTDTQYF
TRBV7-9	NA	NA	TRBJ2-5	TGTGCCAGCAGCTTGGACGGGGACGGGTCCCAGTACTTC	CASSLDGDGSQYF
TRBV29-1	NA	NA	TRBJ2-7	TGCAGCGTTCTCCGGGACCCGGCCTCCTACGGGCAGTACTTC	CSVLRDPASYGQYF
TRBV27	NA	NA	TRBJ1-2	TGTGCCAGCAGTTTACGAGCTAACTATGGCTACACCTTC	CASSLRANYGYTF
TRBV7-3	NA	NA	TRBJ2-2	TGTGCCAGCAGCTTATATAGTCCGGGGGGCAACACCGGGGAGCTGTTTTTT	CASSLYSPGGNTGELFF
TRBV7-2	few	TRBD2	TRBJ2-5	TGTGCCAGCAGCTTCATGACTAGCGGAAAAGAGACCCAGTACTTC	CASSFMTSGKETQYF
TRBV5-4	NA	NA	TRBJ1-2	TGTGCCGCCCGGGCGCAGGTCAACTATGGCTACACCTTC	CAARAQVNYGYTF
TRBV7-2	once	NA	TRBJ2-5	TGTGCCAGCAGCTTAGCCTCAGGAAGGTGGGAGACCCAGTACTTC	CASSLASGRWETQYF
TRBV5-1	NA	TRBD2	TRBJ2-5	TGCGCCAGCAGCTCGGGGGGTCGGCAGGAGACCCAGTACTTC	CASSSGGRQETQYF
TRBV29-1	NA	NA	TRBJ2-3	TGCAGCGTCGATTACGAGGATACGCAGTATTTT	CSVDYEDTQYF
TRBV5-1	NA	TRBD1	TRBJ2-3	TGCGCCAGCAGCCCCCGAGGAGACAGGGCCCCCGGAGATACGCAGTATTTT	CASSPRGDRAPGDTQYF
TRBV4-1	NA	NA	TRBJ2-3	TGCGCCAGCGAAGCCGGGAGCGGACCCACAGATACGCAGTATTTT	CASEAGSGPTDTQYF
TRBV7-8	NA	TRBD2	TRBJ2-3	TGTGCCAGCAGCGCAAGGACTAGCGGGGGTACAGATACGCAGTATTTT	CASSARTSGGTDTQYF
TRBV28	NA	TRBD2	TRBJ2-2	TGTGCCAGCAGGGGAAGGACTAGCGGGACGTCCGGGGAGCTGTTTTTT	CASRGRTSGTSGELFF
TRBV5-6	NA	TRBD1	TRBJ2-2	TGTGCCAGCAGCTCGCCGGGACAGGGTAGCACCGGGGAGCTGTTTTTT	CASSSPGQGSTGELFF
TRBV29-1	once	NA	TRBJ1-2	TGCAGCGCGGGAGACGGAAACTATGGCTACACCTTC	CSAGDGNYGYTF